One and the same sample provided the 30 T cell receptor beta chains below, sequenced in a study of graft-versus-host responses after intestinal transplantation. These receptors' targets are unknown. Assay: immunoSEQ multiplex PCR; the TCRdb copy retains only in-frame clones and omits some. The sample has tens of thousands of clones; approximately 94% are singletons. The material sequenced was unstimulated CD4+ T cells sorted from spleen or lymph node cells, taken before transplant. Receptors originate from a human donor who was the organ donor for an intestinal transplant.

This clone appeared once. The chain carries TRBV18 and TRBJ1-4, with 9 bases fitting TRBD1. The CDR3 totals 15 residues. After removal of 4 bases from V and 8 bases from J, the junction contained 8 bases not matched to a gene. CDR1 is KGHSH, CDR2 LQKENI, per germline. The CDR3 reads CASSHSGQGKEKLFF. CDR3 DNA sequence: TGTGCCAGCTCACACTCAGGACAGGGGAAAGAAAAACTGTTTTTT.

This clone appeared a few times. The chain carries TRBV4-3 and TRBJ2-2; no firm D call. The CDR3 runs 12 residues. Trimming left V 8 bases short and J 6 bases short, with 10 bases between. The germline CDR1 and CDR2 sequences are LGHNA and YSLEER. The CDR3 DNA follows: TGCGCCAGCGGGATATCGGCCGGGGAGCTGTTTTTT. This codes for CASGISAGELFF.

CDR3 sequence reads: CASSMGQAWSGYTF. CDR3 in DNA: TGTGCCAGCAGCATGGGACAGGCTTGGAGTGGCTACACCTTC. The chain has TRBV7-9 and TRBJ1-2, with TRBD1 matching 8 bases. Trimming cost V 5 bases and J 7 bases; bases outside gene matches: 9. Germline CDR1 is SEHNR and CDR2 is FQNEAQ (reference sequence). The CDR3 runs 14 residues.

CDR3 nucleotide sequence: TGTGCCAGCAGCTTCGATTGGAGCTCCTACGAGCAGTACTTC. Translating it yields CASSFDWSSYEQYF. This chain connects TRBV7-2 to TRBJ2-7; D uncertain. V lost 3 bases, J lost 0 bases, and 9 bases lay in between. The CDR3 spans 14 residues. CDR1 and CDR2 from the germline V gene are SGHTA and FQGNSA.

This CDR3 is CSVDQGANGKLFF. CDR3 bases: TGCAGCGTTGATCAGGGGGCTAACGGAAAACTGTTTTTT. This chain uses TRBV29-1 with TRBJ1-4; 8 nucleotides match TRBD1. V shed 3 bases and J 10 bases; nucleotides not matched to a gene: 7. CDR3 length: 13 residues. Germline V lookup: CDR1 SQVTM, CDR2 ANQGSEA.

J is TRBJ2-1 and V is TRBV10-3; D might be TRBD2 (6 bases). The CDR3 runs to 15 residues. Germline lookup yields CDR1 ENHRY and CDR2 SYGVKD. The V end lost 4 bases, the J end lost 7 bases, and 17 bases lay between the germline ends. The CDR3 here is CAISVGGKEGNEQFF. CDR3 sequence (DNA): TGTGCCATCAGTGTCGGGGGTAAGGAAGGGAATGAGCAGTTCTTC.

The gene calls are TRBV6-5 and TRBJ2-1; 10 bases agree with TRBD2. CDR3 length: 16 residues. Trimming took 4 bases from V and 7 from J; bases not matched to a gene: 10. Germline V gene sequence: CDR1 MNHEY, CDR2 SVGAGI. The CDR3 DNA is TGTGCCAGCAGTTTCCTAGCGGGGGCCTCGAGGAATGAGCAGTTCTTC. Its translation is CASSFLAGASRNEQFF.

This clone has just one count. The chain couples TRBV5-1 to TRBJ1-1; D uncertain. The germline V gene encodes CDR1 SGHRS and CDR2 YFSETQ. The length of the CDR3 is 13 residues. V was shortened by 1 base and J by 11 bases, with 15 bases between the two germline ends. The CDR3 coding sequence is TGCGCCAGCAGCTTGAGTGGGCAAGCTTCGGCTTTCTTT. Protein product: CASSLSGQASAFF.

CDR3 in DNA: TGTGCCAGCAGTGAAGCTGGGACCCGGACAGACACCATATATTTT. This translates into CASSEAGTRTDTIYF. The chain couples TRBV6-1 to TRBJ1-3; maybe TRBD1 (6 bases). The germline V gene has CDR1 MNHNS and CDR2 SASEGT. Trimming took 0 bases from V and 8 from J, leaving 14 bases between them. The CDR3 runs 15 residues.

V is TRBV19 and J is TRBJ1-3, with D tentatively TRBD1 (5 bases). Between the trimmed V and J ends, which lost 3 bases and 2 bases, there was a span of 8 bases. Germline V gene sequence: CDR1 LNHDA, CDR2 SQIVND (reference sequence). The CDR3 extends over 14 amino acids. CDR3 in DNA: TGTGCCAGTAGTATCGGGGGAACTGGAAACACCATATATTTT. Protein: CASSIGGTGNTIYF.

The chain recombines TRBV11-3 with TRBJ2-7; D possibly matches TRBD1 or TRBD2 (5 bases each). CDR1 is SGHNT and CDR2 is YENEEA in the germline V gene. The CDR3 totals 13 residues. Trimming pared 0 bases from V and 2 bases from J, leaving 5 bases between. This CDR3 reads CASSLEGAYEQYF. The CDR3 nucleotides are TGTGCCAGCAGCTTAGAGGGGGCCTACGAGCAGTACTTC. Combining the CDR3 with reference TRBV11-3 and TRBJ2-7 gives the whole variable domain EAGVVQSPRYKIIEKKQPVAFWCNPISGHNTLYWYLQNLGQGPELLIRYENEEAVDDSQLPKDRFSAERLKGVDSTLKIQPAELGDSAVYLCASSLEGAYEQYFGPGTRLTVT.

In nucleotides, the CDR3 is TGTGCCAGCACTAGCGGGGGGGCCCCCAGTTCAGGATCCTACGAGCAGTACTTC. Protein sequence: CASTSGGAPSSGSYEQYF. The chain joins TRBV28 to TRBJ2-7; 12 bases match TRBD2. V lost 7 bases to trimming and J lost 1 base; unmatched junction nucleotides: 14. This CDR3 has 18 residues. Germline-derived CDR1 and CDR2 are MDHEN and SYDVKM.

The CDR3 DNA reads as TGTGCCAGCAGTACGGGACAGAACACCGGGGAGCTGTTTTTT. It translates to CASSTGQNTGELFF. The rearrangement joins TRBV11-3 to TRBJ2-2; tentatively, D is TRBD1 (6 bases). V gave up 6 bases and J gave up 1 base, with 9 bases separating them. The CDR3 contains 14 residues. Germline values: CDR1 SGHNT, CDR2 YENEEA.

V and J are TRBV10-2 and TRBJ1-6; D gene ambiguous. V was pared by 3 bases and J by 7 bases, with 10 bases between. The germline V gene has CDR1 WSHSY and CDR2 SAAADI. CDR3 length: 14 residues. The CDR3 region has the DNA TGCGCCAGCAGTGACTGGACGGTAAATTCACCCCTCCACTTT. Its protein product is CASSDWTVNSPLHF.

This clone came up once. The CDR3 coding sequence is TGTGCCAGCAGCTTAGGGGACAGGAAGGTCCCTAATGAAAAACTGTTTTTT. Translating gives CASSLGDRKVPNEKLFF. V gene TRBV7-9 combines with J gene TRBJ1-4; the match to TRBD1 covers 8 bases. The J segment lost 3 bases and the V segment lost 1 base, leaving 7 bases of the junction unmatched. The length of the CDR3 is 17 residues. Germline V gives CDR1 SEHNR, CDR2 FQNEAQ (reference sequence).

The gene calls are TRBV7-3 and TRBJ2-3, with TRBD2 identical over 10 bases. V dropped 2 bases and J dropped 2; count of bases not matched to a gene: 4. The CDR3 contains 16 residues. CDR1 and CDR2 from the germline V gene are SGHTA and FQGTGA. CDR3 amino acids: CASSLSLAGYTDTQYF. CDR3 nucleotide sequence: TGTGCCAGCAGCTTATCACTAGCGGGATACACAGATACGCAGTATTTT.

The chain joins TRBV5-1 to TRBJ1-2; TRBD1 agrees at 9 bases. The germline gives CDR1 SGHRS, CDR2 YFSETQ. The CDR3 consists of 14 residues. The V gene end was trimmed by 4 bases and the J gene end by 2 bases; junction bases not matched to a gene: 3. CDR3 sequence reads: CASSPTGGNYGYTF. The DNA for the CDR3 is TGCGCCAGCAGCCCTACAGGGGGCAACTATGGCTACACCTTC. Supplemented by reference TRBV5-1 and TRBJ1-2, the full variable domain reads KAGVTQTPRYLIKTRGQQVTLSCSPISGHRSVSWYQQTPGQGLQFLFEYFSETQRNKGNFPGRFSGRQFSNSRSEMNVSTLELGDSALYLCASSPTGGNYGYTFGSGTRLTVV.

This chain links TRBV15 with TRBJ1-4; D not resolved. V was trimmed by 3 bases and J by 4 bases, leaving 12 bases between them. This CDR3 region has 15 residues. Germline CDR1 and CDR2: LNHNV and YYDKDF (reference sequence). For the CDR3, the DNA is TGTGCCACCAGCAGGAGACGGCCGGGTAATGAAAAACTGTTTTTT. It yields the protein CATSRRRPGNEKLFF.

The genes are TRBV28 and TRBJ2-4; D unclear. Deletions cut 6 bases from V and 0 bases from J, with 12 bases between. From germline, CDR1 is MDHEN and CDR2 SYDVKM. CDR3 length: 15 amino acids. CDR3 region: CASSRPGLAKNIQYF. The CDR3 coding sequence is TGTGCCAGCAGCCGCCCCGGGTTAGCCAAAAACATTCAGTACTTC.

The CDR3 DNA reads as TGTGCCTGGAGGGCCTACAATGAGCAGTTCTTC. This codes for CAWRAYNEQFF. The chain recombines TRBV30 with TRBJ2-1; D not certain. The germline V and J ends were trimmed by 3 bases and 2 bases, with 2 bases remaining between them. Germline V gene sequence: CDR1 GTSNPN, CDR2 SVGIG (reference sequence). CDR3 length: 11 residues.

V usage is TRBV7-3 and J usage is TRBJ2-5, with no clear D. This CDR3 comprises 14 residues. Germline assignment: CDR1 SGHTA and CDR2 FQGTGA. The ends were cut back, 2 bases at V and 1 base at J, with 8 bases in the middle. CDR3 protein: CASSLFGSQETQYF. The CDR3 nucleotides read TGTGCCAGCAGCTTATTCGGGTCCCAAGAGACCCAGTACTTC.

The V call is TRBV28, the J call TRBJ1-1; D is perhaps TRBD1 (6 bases). V was clipped by 6 bases and J by 6 bases, with 17 bases between them. Germline lookup yields CDR1 MDHEN and CDR2 SYDVKM. This CDR3 is built from 14 residues. CDR3 bases: TGTGCCAGCAGCTTTACAGGGCTTGACCCTGAAGCTTTCTTT. Its protein is CASSFTGLDPEAFF.

The chain recombines TRBV5-6 with TRBJ2-1; TRBD1 matches 7 bases. Germline values: CDR1 SGHDT, CDR2 YYEEEE. J gave up 0 bases and V 1 base, and 7 bases lay outside the gene matches. The length of the CDR3 is 17 residues. DNA of the CDR3: TGTGCCAGCAGCTTGCACAGGGGTATGAGCTCCTACAATGAGCAGTTCTTC. Protein sequence: CASSLHRGMSSYNEQFF.

The chain uses TRBV7-9 and TRBJ2-6; unclear D gene. Trimming cost V 4 bases and J 0 bases, with 13 bases left between them. This CDR3 has 17 amino acids. Germline V gene lookup returns CDR1 SEHNR and CDR2 FQNEAQ (reference sequence). The CDR3 loop is CASSSRHIASGANVLTF. CDR3 DNA: TGTGCCAGCAGCTCGAGACATATTGCCTCTGGGGCCAACGTCCTGACTTTC.

CDR3 in amino acids: CASGTAAGSYGYTF. The DNA for the CDR3 is TGTGCCAGCGGAACAGCGGCTGGGAGCTATGGCTACACCTTC. The rearrangement links TRBV9 to TRBJ1-2; D unresolved. CDR3 size: 14 residues. CDR1 SGDLS and CDR2 YYNGEE come from the germline V gene. Trimming stripped 7 bases from V and 4 bases from J, with 17 bases between. The variable domain in full, completed from reference TRBV9 and TRBJ1-2, reads DSGVTQTPKHLITATGQRVTLRCSPRSGDLSVYWYQQSLDQGLQFLIQYYNGEERAKGNILERFSAQQFPDLHSELNLSSLELGDSALYFCASGTAAGSYGYTFGSGTRLTVV.

The chain is built from TRBV7-8 and TRBJ1-1, with 7 bases that match TRBD1. The germline CDR1 and CDR2 sequences are SGHVS and FQNEAQ. Losses at the gene ends were 0 bases for V and 1 base for J; bases not matched to a gene: 5. The CDR3 has 16 residues. CDR3 residues: CASSLAGGLGNTEAFF. The CDR3 DNA follows: TGTGCCAGCAGCTTAGCAGGGGGCTTAGGGAACACTGAAGCTTTCTTT.

This rearrangement joins TRBV9 to TRBJ2-5; D uncertain. Between the trimmed V and J ends, which lost 4 bases and 5 bases, there was a span of 21 bases. Looked up from germline, CDR1 is SGDLS and CDR2 is YYNGEE. The CDR3 has 16 amino acids. Here the CDR3 reads CASSPYRAPGDETQYF. The CDR3 DNA follows: TGTGCCAGCAGCCCATACCGGGCTCCCGGTGATGAGACCCAGTACTTC.

The chain employs TRBV25-1 and TRBJ2-7, with D unclear. The CDR3 sequence is 14 residues long. Trimming pared 5 bases from V and 0 bases from J, leaving 11 bases between. CDR1 MGHDK and CDR2 SYGVNS come from the germline V gene. CDR3: CASSRAGSSYEQYF. As DNA, the CDR3 is TGTGCCAGCAGTAGGGCAGGTAGCTCCTACGAGCAGTACTTC.

This clone was observed once. The chain recombines TRBV28 with TRBJ1-1; D is possibly TRBD1 (5 bases). Germline lookup yields CDR1 MDHEN and CDR2 SYDVKM. The CDR3 covers 13 residues. The ends were cut back, 7 bases at V and 1 base at J, with 10 bases in the middle. In DNA, the CDR3 is TGTGCCAGCATGCGGGGCCCGAACACTGAAGCTTTCTTT. Residues: CASMRGPNTEAFF. The variable domain in full, completed from reference TRBV28 and TRBJ1-1, reads DVKVTQSSRYLVKRTGEKVFLECVQDMDHENMFWYRQDPGLGLRLIYFSYDVKMKEKGDIPEGYSVSREKKERFSLILESASTNQTSMYLCASMRGPNTEAFFGQGTRLTVV.

The chain employs TRBV27 and TRBJ2-1, with D tentatively TRBD1 (6 bases). This CDR3 contains 14 residues. V lost 1 base and J 6 bases, leaving 10 bases between the germline ends. From germline, CDR1 is MNHEY and CDR2 SMNVEV (reference sequence). CDR3 region: CASSLFGQRNEQFF. CDR3 bases: TGTGCCAGCAGTTTATTCGGACAGCGCAATGAGCAGTTCTTC.